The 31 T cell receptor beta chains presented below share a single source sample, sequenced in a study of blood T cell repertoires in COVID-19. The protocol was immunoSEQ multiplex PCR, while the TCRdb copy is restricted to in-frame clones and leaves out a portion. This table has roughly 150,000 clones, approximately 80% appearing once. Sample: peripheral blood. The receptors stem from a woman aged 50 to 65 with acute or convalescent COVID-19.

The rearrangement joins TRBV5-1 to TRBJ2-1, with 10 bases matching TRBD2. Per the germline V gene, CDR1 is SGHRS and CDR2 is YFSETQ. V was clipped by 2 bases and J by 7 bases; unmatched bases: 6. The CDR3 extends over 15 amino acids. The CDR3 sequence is CASSFILAGQNEQFF. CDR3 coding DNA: TGCGCCAGCAGCTTTATACTAGCGGGGCAGAATGAGCAGTTCTTC. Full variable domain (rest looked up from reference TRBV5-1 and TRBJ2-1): KAGVTQTPRYLIKTRGQQVTLSCSPISGHRSVSWYQQTPGQGLQFLFEYFSETQRNKGNFPGRFSGRQFSNSRSEMNVSTLELGDSALYLCASSFILAGQNEQFFGPGTRLTVL.

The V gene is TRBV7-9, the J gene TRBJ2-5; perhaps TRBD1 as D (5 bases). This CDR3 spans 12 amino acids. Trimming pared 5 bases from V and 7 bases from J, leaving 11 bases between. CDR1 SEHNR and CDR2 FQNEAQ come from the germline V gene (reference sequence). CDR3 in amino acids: CASSGANLTQYF. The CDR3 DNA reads TGTGCCAGCAGCGGGGCCAACTTGACCCAGTACTTC.

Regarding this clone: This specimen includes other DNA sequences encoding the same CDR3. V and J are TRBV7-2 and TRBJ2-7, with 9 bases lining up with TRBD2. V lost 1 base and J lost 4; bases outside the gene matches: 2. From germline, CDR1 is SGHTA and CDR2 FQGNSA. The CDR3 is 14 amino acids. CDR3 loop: CASSLVAGVYEQYF. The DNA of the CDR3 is TGTGCCAGCAGCTTAGTAGCGGGAGTGTACGAGCAGTACTTC.

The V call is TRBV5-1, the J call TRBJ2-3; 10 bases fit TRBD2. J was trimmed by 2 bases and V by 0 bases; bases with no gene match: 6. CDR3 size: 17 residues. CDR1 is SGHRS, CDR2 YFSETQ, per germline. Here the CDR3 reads CASSLGTSGTFTDTQYF. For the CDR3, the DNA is TGCGCCAGCAGCTTGGGAACTAGCGGGACCTTCACAGATACGCAGTATTTT.

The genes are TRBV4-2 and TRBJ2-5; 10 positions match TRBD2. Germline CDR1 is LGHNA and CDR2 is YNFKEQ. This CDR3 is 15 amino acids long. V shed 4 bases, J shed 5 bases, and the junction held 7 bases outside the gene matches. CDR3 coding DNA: TGTGCCAGCAGCCTACAAGCGGGGGGGCAGGAGACCCAGTACTTC. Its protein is CASSLQAGGQETQYF.

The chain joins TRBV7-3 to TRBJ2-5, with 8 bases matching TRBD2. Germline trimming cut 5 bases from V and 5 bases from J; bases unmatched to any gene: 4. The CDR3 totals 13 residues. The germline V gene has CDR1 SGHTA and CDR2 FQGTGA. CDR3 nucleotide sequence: TGTGCCAGCAGCCCCGGGGGGGCCGAGACCCAGTACTTC. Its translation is CASSPGGAETQYF.

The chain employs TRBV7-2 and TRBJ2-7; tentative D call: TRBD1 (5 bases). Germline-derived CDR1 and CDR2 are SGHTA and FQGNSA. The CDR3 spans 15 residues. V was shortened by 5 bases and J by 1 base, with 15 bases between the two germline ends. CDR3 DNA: TGTGCCAGCAGCAAAGGGGTGGGGCGTTCCTACGAGCAGTACTTC. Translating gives CASSKGVGRSYEQYF. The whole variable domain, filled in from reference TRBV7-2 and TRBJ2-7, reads GAGVSQSPSNKVTEKGKDVELRCDPISGHTALYWYRQSLGQGLEFLIYFQGNSAPDKSGLPSDRFSAERTGGSVSTLTIQRTQQEDSAVYLCASSKGVGRSYEQYFGPGTRLTVT.

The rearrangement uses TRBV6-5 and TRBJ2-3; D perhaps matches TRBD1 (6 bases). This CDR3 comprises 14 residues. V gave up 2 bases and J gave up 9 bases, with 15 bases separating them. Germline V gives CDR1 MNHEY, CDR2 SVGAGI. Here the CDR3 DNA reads TGTGCCAGCAGTTACGTACCTTCAGGGGCGACGCAGTATTTT. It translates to CASSYVPSGATQYF.

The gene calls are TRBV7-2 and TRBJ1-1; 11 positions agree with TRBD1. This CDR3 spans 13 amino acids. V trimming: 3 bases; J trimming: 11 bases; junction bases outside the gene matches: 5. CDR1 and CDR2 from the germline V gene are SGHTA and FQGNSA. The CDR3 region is CASSLGGTGGAFF. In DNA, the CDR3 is TGTGCCAGCAGCTTGGGGGGGACAGGGGGTGCTTTCTTT.

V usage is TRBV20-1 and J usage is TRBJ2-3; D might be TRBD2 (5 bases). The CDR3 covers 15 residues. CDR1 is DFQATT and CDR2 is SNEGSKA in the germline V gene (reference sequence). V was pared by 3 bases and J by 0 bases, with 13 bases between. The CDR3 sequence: CSASSPLASTDTQYF. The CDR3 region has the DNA TGCAGTGCTAGTTCACCCCTAGCCAGCACAGATACGCAGTATTTT.

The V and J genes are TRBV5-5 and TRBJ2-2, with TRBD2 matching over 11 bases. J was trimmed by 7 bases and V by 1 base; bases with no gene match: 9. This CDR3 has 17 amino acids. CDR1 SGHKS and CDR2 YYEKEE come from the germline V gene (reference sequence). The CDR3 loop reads CASSLKALAGGNGELFF. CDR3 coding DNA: TGTGCCAGCAGCTTGAAAGCTCTAGCGGGGGGAAACGGGGAGCTGTTTTTT.

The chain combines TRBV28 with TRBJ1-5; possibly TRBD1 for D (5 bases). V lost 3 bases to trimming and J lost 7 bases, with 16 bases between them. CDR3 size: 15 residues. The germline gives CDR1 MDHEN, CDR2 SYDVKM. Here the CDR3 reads CASSFFGGVIQPQHF. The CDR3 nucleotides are TGTGCCAGCAGTTTCTTCGGAGGGGTTATCCAGCCCCAGCATTTT.

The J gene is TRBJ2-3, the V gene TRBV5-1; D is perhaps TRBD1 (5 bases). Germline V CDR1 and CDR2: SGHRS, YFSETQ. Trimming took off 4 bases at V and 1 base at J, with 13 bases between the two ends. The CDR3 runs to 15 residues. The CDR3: CASSVQGMRTDTQYF. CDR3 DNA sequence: TGCGCCAGCAGCGTGCAGGGCATGCGCACAGATACGCAGTATTTT.

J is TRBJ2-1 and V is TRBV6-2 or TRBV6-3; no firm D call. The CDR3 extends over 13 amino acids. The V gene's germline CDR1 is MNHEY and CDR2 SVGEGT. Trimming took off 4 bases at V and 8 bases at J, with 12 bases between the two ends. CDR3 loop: CASSSMRRDEQFF. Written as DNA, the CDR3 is TGTGCCAGCAGTTCCATGAGGAGAGATGAGCAGTTCTTC.

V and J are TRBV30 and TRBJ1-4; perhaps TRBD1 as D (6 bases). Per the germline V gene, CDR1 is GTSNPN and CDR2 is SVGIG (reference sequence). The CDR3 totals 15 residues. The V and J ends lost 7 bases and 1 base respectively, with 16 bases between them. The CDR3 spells CASPLGGRTNEKLFF. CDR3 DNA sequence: TGTGCCTCCCCATTGGGGGGGCGAACTAATGAAAAACTGTTTTTT.

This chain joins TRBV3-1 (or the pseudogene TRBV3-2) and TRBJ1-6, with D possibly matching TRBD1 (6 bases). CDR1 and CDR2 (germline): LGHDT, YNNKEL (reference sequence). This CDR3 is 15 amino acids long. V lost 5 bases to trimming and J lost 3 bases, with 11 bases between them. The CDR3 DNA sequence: TGTGCCAGCAGCAAACAGGGACGCTATAATTCACCCCTCCACTTT. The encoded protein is CASSKQGRYNSPLHF.

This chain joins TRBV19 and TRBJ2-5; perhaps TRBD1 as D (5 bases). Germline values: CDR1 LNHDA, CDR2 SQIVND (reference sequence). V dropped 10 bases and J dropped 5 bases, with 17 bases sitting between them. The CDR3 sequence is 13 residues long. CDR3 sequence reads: CATSGNSWETQYF. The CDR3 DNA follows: TGTGCCACCTCAGGGAACTCATGGGAGACCCAGTACTTC. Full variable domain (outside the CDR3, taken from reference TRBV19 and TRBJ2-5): DGGITQSPKYLFRKEGQNVTLSCEQNLNHDAMYWYRQDPGQGLRLIYYSQIVNDFQKGDIAEGYSVSREKKESFPLTVTSAQKNPTAFYLCATSGNSWETQYFGPGTRLLVL.

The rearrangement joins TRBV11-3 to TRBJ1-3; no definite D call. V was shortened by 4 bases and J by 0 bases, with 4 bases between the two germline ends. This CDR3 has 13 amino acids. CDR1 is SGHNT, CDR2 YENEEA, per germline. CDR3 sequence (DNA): TGTGCCAGCAGCTCTTCCTCTGGAAACACCATATATTTT. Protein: CASSSSSGNTIYF.

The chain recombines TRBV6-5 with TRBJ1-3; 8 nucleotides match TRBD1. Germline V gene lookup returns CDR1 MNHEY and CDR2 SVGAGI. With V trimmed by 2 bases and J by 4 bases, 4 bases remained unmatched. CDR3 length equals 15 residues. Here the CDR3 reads CASSYGQGRGNTIYF. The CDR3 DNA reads TGTGCCAGCAGTTACGGACAGGGTAGGGGAAACACCATATATTTT.

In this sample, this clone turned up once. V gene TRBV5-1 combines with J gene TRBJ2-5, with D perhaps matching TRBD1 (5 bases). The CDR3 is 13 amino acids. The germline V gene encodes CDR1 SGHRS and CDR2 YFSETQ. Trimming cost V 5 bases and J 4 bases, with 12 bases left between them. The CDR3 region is CASRKTERETQYF. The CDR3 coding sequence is TGCGCCAGCAGGAAGACAGAAAGAGAGACCCAGTACTTC.

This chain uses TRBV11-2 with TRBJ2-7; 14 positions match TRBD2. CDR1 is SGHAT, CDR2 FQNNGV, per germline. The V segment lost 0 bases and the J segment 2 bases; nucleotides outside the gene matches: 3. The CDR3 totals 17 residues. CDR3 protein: CASSLDPGLAGAYEQYF. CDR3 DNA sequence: TGTGCCAGCAGCTTAGACCCGGGACTAGCGGGAGCCTACGAGCAGTACTTC. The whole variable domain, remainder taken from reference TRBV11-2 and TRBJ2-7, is EAGVAQSPRYKIIEKRQSVAFWCNPISGHATLYWYQQILGQGPKLLIQFQNNGVVDDSQLPKDRFSAERLKGVDSTLKIQPAKLEDSAVYLCASSLDPGLAGAYEQYFGPGTRLTVT.

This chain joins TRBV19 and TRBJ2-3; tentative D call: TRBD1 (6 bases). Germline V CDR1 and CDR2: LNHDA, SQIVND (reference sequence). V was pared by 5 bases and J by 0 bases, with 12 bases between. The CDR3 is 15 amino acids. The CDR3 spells CASSPKTGSTDTQYF. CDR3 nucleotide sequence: TGTGCCAGTAGTCCTAAGACAGGCAGCACAGATACGCAGTATTTT.

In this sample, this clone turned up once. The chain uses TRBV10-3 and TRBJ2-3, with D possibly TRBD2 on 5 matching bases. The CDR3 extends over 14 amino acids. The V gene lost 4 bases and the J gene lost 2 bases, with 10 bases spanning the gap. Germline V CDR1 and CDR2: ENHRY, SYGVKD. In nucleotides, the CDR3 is TGTGCCATCAGTGGGGTTCGGGACACAGATACGCAGTATTTT. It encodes CAISGVRDTDTQYF.

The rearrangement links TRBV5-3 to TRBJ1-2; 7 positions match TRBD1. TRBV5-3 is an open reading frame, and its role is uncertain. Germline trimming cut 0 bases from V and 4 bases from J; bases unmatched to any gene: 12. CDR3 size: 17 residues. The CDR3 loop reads CARSLGCRGISFYGYTF. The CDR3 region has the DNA TGTGCCAGAAGCTTGGGGTGCAGGGGGATATCTTTCTATGGCTACACCTTC.

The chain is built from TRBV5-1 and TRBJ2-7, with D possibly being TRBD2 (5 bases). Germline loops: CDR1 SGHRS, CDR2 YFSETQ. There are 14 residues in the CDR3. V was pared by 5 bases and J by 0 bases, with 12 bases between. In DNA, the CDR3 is TGCGCCAGCAGGGTGACTGGGAGCTCCTACGAGCAGTACTTC. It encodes CASRVTGSSYEQYF.

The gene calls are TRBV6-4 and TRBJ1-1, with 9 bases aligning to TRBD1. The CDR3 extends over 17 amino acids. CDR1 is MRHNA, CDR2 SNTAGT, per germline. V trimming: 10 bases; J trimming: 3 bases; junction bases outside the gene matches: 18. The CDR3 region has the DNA TGTGCCACTTCCTTCCCTACAGGGGGCAACCTATACACTGAAGCTTTCTTT. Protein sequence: CATSFPTGGNLYTEAFF.

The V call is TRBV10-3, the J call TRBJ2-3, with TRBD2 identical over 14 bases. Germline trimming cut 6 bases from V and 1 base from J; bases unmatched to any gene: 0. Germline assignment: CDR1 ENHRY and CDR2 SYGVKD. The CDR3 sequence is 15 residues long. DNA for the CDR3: TGTGCCATCAGGGGACTAGCGGGAGGCACAGATACGCAGTATTTT. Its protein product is CAIRGLAGGTDTQYF.

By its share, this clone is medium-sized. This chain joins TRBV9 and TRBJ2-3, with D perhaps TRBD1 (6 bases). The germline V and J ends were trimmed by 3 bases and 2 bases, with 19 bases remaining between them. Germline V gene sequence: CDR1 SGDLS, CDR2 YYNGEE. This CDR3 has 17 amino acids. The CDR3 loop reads CASSAHRDTLTTDTQYF. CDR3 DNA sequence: TGTGCCAGCAGCGCGCACAGGGACACCCTAACCACAGATACGCAGTATTTT.

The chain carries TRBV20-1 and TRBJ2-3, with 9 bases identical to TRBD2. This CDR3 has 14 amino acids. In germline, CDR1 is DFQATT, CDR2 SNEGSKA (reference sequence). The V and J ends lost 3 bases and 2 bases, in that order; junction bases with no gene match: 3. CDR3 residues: CSASAGGPTDTQYF. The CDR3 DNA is TGCAGTGCTAGTGCGGGGGGGCCCACAGATACGCAGTATTTT.

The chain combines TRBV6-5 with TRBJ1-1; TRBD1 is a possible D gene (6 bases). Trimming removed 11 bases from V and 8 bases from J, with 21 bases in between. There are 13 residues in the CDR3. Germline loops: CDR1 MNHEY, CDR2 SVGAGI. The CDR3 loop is CAGASNRAAEAFF. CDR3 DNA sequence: TGTGCCGGCGCTTCGAACAGGGCCGCAGAAGCTTTCTTT.

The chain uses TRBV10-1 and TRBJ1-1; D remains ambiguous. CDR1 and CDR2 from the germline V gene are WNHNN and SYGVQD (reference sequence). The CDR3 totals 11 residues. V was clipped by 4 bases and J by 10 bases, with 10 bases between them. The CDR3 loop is CASSGSGGAFF. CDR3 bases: TGCGCCAGCAGTGGGTCGGGAGGAGCTTTCTTT.